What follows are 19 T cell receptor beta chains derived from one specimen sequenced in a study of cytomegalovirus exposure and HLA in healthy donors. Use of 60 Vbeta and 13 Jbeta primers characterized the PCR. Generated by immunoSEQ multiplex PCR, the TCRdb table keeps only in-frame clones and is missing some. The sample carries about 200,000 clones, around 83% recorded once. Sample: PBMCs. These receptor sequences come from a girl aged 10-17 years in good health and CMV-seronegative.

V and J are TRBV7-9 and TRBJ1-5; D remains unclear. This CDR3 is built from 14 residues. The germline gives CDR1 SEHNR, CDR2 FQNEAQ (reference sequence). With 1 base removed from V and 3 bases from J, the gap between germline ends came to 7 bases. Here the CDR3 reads CASSLVGDNQPQHF. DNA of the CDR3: TGTGCCAGCAGCTTAGTGGGAGACAATCAGCCCCAGCATTTT.

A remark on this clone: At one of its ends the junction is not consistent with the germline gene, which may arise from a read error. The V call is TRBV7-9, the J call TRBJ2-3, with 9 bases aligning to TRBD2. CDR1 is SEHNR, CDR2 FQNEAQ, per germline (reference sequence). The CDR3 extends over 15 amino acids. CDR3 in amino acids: CSSSLLREGEDTQYF. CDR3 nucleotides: TGTTCCAGCAGCTTACTGCGGGAGGGGGAAGATACGCAGTATTTT.

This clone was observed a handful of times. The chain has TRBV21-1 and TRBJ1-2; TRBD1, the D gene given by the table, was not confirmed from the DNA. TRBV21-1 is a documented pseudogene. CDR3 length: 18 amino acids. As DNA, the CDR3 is TGTGCCAGCAGCAGGGACGGACAGGGGGTTAATCAAAACTATGGCTACACCTTC. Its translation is CASSRDGQGVNQNYGYTF.

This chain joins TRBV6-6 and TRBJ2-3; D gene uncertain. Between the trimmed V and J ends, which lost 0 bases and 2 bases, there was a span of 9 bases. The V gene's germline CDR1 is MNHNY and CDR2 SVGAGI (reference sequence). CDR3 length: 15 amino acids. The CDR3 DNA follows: TGTGCCAGCAGTTACTCGCCCCAGTTCACAGATACGCAGTATTTT. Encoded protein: CASSYSPQFTDTQYF.

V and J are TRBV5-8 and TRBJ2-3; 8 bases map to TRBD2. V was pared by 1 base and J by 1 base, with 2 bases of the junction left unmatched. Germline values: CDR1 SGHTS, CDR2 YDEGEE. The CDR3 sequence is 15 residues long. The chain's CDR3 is CASSLNSGGTDTQYF. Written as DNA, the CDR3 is TGTGCCAGCAGCTTGAATAGCGGGGGCACAGATACGCAGTATTTT.

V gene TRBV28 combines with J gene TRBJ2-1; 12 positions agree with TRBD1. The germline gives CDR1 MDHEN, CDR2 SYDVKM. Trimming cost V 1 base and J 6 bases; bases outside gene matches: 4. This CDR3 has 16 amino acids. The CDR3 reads CASSLSGQGARNEQFF. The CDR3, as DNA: TGTGCCAGCAGTTTATCGGGACAGGGGGCTCGCAATGAGCAGTTCTTC.

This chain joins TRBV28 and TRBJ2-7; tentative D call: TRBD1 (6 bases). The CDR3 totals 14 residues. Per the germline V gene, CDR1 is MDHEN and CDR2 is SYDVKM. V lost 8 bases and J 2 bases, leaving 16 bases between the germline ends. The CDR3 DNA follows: TGTGCCAGCTCAGGACAGTCATCGGCCTACGAGCAGTACTTC. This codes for CASSGQSSAYEQYF.

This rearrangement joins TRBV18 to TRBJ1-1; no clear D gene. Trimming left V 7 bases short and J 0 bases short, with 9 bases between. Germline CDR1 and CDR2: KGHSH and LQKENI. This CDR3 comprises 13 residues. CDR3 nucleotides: TGTGCCAGCTGGCAATCGATGAACACTGAAGCTTTCTTT. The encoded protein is CASWQSMNTEAFF.

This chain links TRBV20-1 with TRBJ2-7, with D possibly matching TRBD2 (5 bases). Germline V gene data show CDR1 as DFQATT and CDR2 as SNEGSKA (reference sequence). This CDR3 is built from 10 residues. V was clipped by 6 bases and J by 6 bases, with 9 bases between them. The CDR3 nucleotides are TGCAGTGCCACCGGAGGCGAGCAGTACTTC. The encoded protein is CSATGGEQYF.

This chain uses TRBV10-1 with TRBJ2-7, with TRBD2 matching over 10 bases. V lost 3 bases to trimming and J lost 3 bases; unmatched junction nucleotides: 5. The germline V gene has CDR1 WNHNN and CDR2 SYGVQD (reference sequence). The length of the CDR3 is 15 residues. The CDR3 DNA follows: TGCGCCAGCAGTGAAGGGTTAGCGGGAGGCTACGAGCAGTACTTC. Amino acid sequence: CASSEGLAGGYEQYF.

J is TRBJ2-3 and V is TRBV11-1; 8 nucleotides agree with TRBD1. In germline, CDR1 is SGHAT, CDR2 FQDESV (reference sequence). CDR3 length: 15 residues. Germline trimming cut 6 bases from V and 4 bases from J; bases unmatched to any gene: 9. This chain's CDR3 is CASRSKDREADTQYF. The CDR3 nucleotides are TGTGCCAGCAGAAGTAAGGACAGGGAGGCAGATACGCAGTATTTT.

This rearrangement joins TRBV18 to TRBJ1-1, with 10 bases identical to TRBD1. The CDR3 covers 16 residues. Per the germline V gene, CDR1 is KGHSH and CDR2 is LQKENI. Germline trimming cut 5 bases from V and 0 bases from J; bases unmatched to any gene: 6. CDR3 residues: CASSAWDRGVNTEAFF. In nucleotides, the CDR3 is TGTGCCAGCTCAGCTTGGGACAGGGGAGTGAACACTGAAGCTTTCTTT.

CDR3 loop: CASSLGTANYGYTF. CDR3 in DNA: TGTGCCAGCAGCTTGGGGACAGCTAACTATGGCTACACCTTC. The genes are TRBV5-6 and TRBJ1-2; D perhaps matches TRBD1 (6 bases). Trimming shortened V by 0 bases and J by 0 bases, and 6 bases separated the two germline ends. CDR1 and CDR2 (germline): SGHDT, YYEEEE. This CDR3 is built from 14 residues.

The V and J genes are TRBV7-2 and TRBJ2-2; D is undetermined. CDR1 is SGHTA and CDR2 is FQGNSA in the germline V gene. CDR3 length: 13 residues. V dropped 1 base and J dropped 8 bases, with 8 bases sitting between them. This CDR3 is CASSLDSLGELFF. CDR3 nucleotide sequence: TGTGCCAGCAGCTTAGATTCTTTGGGGGAGCTGTTTTTT.

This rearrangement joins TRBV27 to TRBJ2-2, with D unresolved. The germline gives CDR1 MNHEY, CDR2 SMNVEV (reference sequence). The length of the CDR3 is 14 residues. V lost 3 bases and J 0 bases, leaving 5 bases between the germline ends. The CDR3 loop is CASSFEANTGELFF. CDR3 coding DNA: TGTGCCAGCAGTTTCGAGGCGAACACCGGGGAGCTGTTTTTT.

CDR3 nucleotide sequence: TGTGCCAGCAGTGAAACACACAACACTGAAGCTTTCTTT. Its protein product is CASSETHNTEAFF. The rearrangement links TRBV25-1 to TRBJ1-1; D ambiguous. With 2 bases removed from V and 2 bases from J, the gap between germline ends came to 6 bases. This CDR3 region has 13 residues. Per germline, CDR1 MGHDK and CDR2 SYGVNS.

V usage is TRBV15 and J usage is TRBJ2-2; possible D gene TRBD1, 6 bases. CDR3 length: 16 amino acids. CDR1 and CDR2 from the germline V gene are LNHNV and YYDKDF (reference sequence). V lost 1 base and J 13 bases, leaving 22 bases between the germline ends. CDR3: CATSRVNRDTRVGLFF. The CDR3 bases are TGTGCCACCAGCAGAGTGAACAGGGACACCAGGGTCGGGCTGTTTTTT.

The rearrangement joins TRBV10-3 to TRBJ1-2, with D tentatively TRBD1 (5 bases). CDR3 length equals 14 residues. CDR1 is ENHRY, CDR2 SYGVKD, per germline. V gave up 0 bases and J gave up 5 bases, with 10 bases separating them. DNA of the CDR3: TGTGCCATCAGTGAGTCCGGCAGGGTGTATGGCTACACCTTC. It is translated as CAISESGRVYGYTF.

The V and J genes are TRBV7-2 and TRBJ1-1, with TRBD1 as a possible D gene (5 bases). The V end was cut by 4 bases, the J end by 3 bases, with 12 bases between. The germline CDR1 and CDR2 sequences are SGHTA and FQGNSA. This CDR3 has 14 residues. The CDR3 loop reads CASSSSGGDTEAFF. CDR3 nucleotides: TGTGCCAGCAGCTCTTCCGGGGGAGACACTGAAGCTTTCTTT.